One and the same sample provided the 5 T cell receptor beta chains below, sequenced in a study of cytomegalovirus exposure and HLA in healthy donors. The method was immunoSEQ multiplex PCR; TCRdb's version includes in-frame clones alone and lacks a portion of them. The data hold roughly 330,000 clones, with around 90% observed a single time. Source material: PBMCs. These receptors were collected from a woman between 25 and 40 years old in good health and CMV-seropositive.

The chain couples TRBV5-4 to TRBJ2-7; 10 bases are a match to TRBD2. Germline CDR1 is SGHNT and CDR2 is YYREEE (reference sequence). V was clipped by 4 bases and J by 3 bases; unmatched bases: 4. This CDR3 region has 14 residues. The CDR3 nucleotides are TGTGCCAGCAGCGCTGGACTAGCGGTCTACGAGCAGTACTTC. Protein product: CASSAGLAVYEQYF.

Here the CDR3 DNA reads TGCAGCGTTGCTGGGACCTGGGGTTTCACTGAAGCTTTCTTT. This translates into CSVAGTWGFTEAFF. The chain links TRBV29-1 to TRBJ1-1, with D possibly being TRBD1 (5 bases). Germline CDR1 and CDR2: SQVTM and ANQGSEA. V lost 4 bases and J 4 bases, leaving 16 bases between the germline ends. There are 14 residues in the CDR3.

The rearrangement links TRBV28 to TRBJ1-2; the match to TRBD1 covers 7 bases. This CDR3 is built from 16 residues. V shed 7 bases and J 0 bases; nucleotides not matched to a gene: 11. Germline CDR1 is MDHEN and CDR2 is SYDVKM. CDR3 protein: CASIPTGHISNYGYTF. In DNA form, the CDR3 reads TGTGCCAGCATCCCGACAGGGCACATTTCTAACTATGGCTACACCTTC.

The chain employs TRBV5-1 and TRBJ2-3; 14 nucleotides align to TRBD2. This CDR3 has 18 amino acids. The V and J ends lost 4 bases and 3 bases, in that order; junction bases with no gene match: 10. Germline V lookup: CDR1 SGHRS, CDR2 YFSETQ. The CDR3 sequence is CASSILRGTSGSTDTQYF. CDR3 bases: TGCGCCAGCAGCATTCTCCGCGGGACTAGCGGGAGTACAGATACGCAGTATTTT.

The chain couples TRBV25-1 to TRBJ2-7, with 8 bases aligning to TRBD1. Trimming cost V 7 bases and J 6 bases; bases outside gene matches: 8. This CDR3 region has 13 residues. Germline assignment: CDR1 MGHDK and CDR2 SYGVNS. The CDR3: CASIRQGAGEQYF. CDR3 coding DNA: TGTGCCAGCATTCGTCAGGGGGCAGGCGAGCAGTACTTC.